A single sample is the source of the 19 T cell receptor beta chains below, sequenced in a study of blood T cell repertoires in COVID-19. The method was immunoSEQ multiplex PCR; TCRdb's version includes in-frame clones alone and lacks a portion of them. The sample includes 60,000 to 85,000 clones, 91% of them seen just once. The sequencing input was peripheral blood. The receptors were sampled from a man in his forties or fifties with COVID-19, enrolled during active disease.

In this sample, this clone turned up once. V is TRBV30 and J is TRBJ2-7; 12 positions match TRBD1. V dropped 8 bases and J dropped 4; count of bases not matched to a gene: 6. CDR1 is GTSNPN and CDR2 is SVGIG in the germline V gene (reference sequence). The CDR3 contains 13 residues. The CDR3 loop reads CAGGTGGGYEQYF. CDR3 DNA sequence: TGTGCCGGGGGGACAGGGGGCGGGTACGAGCAGTACTTC.

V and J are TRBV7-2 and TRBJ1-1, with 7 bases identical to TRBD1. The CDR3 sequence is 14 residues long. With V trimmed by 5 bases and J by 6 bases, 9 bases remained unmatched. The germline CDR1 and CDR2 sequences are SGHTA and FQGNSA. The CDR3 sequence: CASSHRGLLAEAFF. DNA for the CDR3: TGTGCCAGCAGCCACAGGGGCCTACTTGCTGAAGCTTTCTTT.

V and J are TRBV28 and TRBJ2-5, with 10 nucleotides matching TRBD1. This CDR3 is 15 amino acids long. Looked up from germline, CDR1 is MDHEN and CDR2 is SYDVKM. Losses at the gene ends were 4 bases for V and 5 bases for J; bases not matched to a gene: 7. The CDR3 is CASSSEPDRGETQYF. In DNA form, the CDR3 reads TGTGCCAGCAGTTCTGAGCCGGACAGGGGGGAGACCCAGTACTTC.

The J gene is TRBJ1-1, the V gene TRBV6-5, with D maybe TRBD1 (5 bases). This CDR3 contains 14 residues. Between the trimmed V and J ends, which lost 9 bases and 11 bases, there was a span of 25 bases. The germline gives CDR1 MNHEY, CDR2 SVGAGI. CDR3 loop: CASTRDGVIGGAFF. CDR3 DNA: TGTGCCAGTACGCGGGACGGGGTGATAGGCGGGGCTTTCTTT.

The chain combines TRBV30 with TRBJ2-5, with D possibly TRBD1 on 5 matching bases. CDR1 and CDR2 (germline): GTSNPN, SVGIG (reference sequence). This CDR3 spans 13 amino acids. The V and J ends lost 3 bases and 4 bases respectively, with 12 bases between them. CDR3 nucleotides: TGTGCCTGGAGCTTAGGCAGGGTAGAGACCCAGTACTTC. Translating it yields CAWSLGRVETQYF.

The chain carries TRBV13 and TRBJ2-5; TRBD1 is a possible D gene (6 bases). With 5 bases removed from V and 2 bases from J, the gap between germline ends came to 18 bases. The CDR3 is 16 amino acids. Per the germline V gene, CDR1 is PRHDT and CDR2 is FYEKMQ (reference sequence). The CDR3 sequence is CASSPTGFGGQETQYF. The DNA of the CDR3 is TGTGCCAGCAGCCCTACAGGGTTCGGTGGGCAAGAGACCCAGTACTTC.

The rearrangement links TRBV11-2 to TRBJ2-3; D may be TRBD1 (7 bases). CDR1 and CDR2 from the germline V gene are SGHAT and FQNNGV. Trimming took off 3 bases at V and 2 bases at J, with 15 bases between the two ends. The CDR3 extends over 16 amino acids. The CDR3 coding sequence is TGTGCCAGCAGCTTGGGCGGGACAGCAGACACAGATACGCAGTATTTT. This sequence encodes CASSLGGTADTDTQYF. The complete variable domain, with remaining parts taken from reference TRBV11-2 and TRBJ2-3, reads EAGVAQSPRYKIIEKRQSVAFWCNPISGHATLYWYQQILGQGPKLLIQFQNNGVVDDSQLPKDRFSAERLKGVDSTLKIQPAKLEDSAVYLCASSLGGTADTDTQYFGPGTRLTVL.

The CDR3 nucleotides read TGCGCCAGCAGCCAAGTAGGGCCGGGGAATGAGCAGTTCTTC. It yields the protein CASSQVGPGNEQFF. V usage is TRBV4-1 and J usage is TRBJ2-1; a possible D gene is TRBD2 (5 bases). This CDR3 is 14 amino acids long. Germline V gene data show CDR1 as MGHRA and CDR2 as YSYEKL. V was cut by 1 base and J by 7 bases, with 11 bases left in between.

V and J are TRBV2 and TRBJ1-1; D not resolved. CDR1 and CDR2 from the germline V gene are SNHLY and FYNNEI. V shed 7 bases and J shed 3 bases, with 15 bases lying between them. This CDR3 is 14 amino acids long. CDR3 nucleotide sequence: TGTGCCAGCACTCTGACCTACGGGGACACTGAAGCTTTCTTT. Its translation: CASTLTYGDTEAFF.

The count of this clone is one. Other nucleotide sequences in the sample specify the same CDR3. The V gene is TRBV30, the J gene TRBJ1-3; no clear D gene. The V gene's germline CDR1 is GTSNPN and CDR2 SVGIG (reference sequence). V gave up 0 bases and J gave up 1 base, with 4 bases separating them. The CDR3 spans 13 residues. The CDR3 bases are TGTGCCTGGAGTGTACAGTCTGGAAACACCATATATTTT. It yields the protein CAWSVQSGNTIYF. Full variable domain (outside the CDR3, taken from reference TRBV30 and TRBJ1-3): SQTIHQWPATLVQPVGSPLSLECTVEGTSNPNLYWYRQAAGRGLQLLFYSVGIGQISSEVPQNLSASRPQDRQFILSSKKLLLSDSGFYLCAWSVQSGNTIYFGEGSWLTVV.

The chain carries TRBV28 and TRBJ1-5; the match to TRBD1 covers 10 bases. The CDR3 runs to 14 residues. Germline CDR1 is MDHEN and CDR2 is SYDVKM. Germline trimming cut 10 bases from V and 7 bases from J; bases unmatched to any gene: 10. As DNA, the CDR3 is TGTGCCACCCTTTCCGGACAGGGGGGACAGCCCCAGCATTTT. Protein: CATLSGQGGQPQHF.

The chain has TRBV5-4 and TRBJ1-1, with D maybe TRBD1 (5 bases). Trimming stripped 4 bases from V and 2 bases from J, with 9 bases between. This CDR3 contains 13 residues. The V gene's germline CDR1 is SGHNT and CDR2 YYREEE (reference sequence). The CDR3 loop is CASSIDSNTEAFF. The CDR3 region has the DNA TGTGCCAGCAGCATAGACAGTAACACTGAAGCTTTCTTT.

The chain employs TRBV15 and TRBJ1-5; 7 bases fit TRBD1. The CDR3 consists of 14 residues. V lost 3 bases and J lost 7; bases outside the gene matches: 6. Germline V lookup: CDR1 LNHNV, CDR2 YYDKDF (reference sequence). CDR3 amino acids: CATSRTGMGQPQHF. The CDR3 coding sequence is TGTGCCACCAGCAGGACAGGGATGGGGCAGCCCCAGCATTTT.

The CDR3 region has the DNA TGTGCCAGCAGTGAAGCGCAAGGGGGAGAGAACACTGAAGCTTTCTTT. It yields the protein CASSEAQGGENTEAFF. This chain links TRBV2 with TRBJ1-1; tentative D call: TRBD1 (6 bases). The CDR3 totals 16 residues. Trimming removed 0 bases from V and 1 base from J, with 12 bases in between. In germline, CDR1 is SNHLY, CDR2 FYNNEI.

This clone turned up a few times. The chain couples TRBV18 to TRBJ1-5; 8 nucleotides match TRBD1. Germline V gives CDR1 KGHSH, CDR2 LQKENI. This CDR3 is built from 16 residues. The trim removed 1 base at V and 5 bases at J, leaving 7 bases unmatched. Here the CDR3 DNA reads TGTGCCAGCTCACCACGTTCGCAGGGGGCTTATCAGCCCCAGCATTTT. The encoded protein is CASSPRSQGAYQPQHF.

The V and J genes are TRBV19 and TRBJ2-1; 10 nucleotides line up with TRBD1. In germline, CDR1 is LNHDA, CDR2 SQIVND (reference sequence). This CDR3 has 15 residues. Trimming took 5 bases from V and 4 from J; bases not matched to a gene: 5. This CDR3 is CASSGRDRGYNEQFF. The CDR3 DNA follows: TGTGCCAGTAGTGGCCGGGACAGGGGATACAATGAGCAGTTCTTC.

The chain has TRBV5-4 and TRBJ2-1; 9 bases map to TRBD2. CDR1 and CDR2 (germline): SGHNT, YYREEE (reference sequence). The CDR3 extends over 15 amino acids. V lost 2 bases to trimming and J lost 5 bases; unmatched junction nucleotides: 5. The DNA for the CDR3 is TGTGCCAGCAGCTTACAGCGGGGGGCCGACAATGAGCAGTTCTTC. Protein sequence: CASSLQRGADNEQFF. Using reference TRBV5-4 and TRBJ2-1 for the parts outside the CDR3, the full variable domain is ETGVTQSPTHLIKTRGQQVTLRCSSQSGHNTVSWYQQALGQGPQFIFQYYREEENGRGNFPPRFSGLQFPNYSSELNVNALELDDSALYLCASSLQRGADNEQFFGPGTRLTVL.

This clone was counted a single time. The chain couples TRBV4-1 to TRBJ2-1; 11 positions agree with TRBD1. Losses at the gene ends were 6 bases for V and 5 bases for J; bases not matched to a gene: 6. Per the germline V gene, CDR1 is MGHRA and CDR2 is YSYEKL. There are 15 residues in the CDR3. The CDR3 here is CASSPGQGANNEQFF. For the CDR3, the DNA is TGCGCCAGCAGTCCCGGACAGGGGGCGAACAATGAGCAGTTCTTC.

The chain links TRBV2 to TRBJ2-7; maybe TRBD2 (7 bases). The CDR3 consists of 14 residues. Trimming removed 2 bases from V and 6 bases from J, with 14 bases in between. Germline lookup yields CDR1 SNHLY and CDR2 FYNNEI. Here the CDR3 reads CASSENREGGEQYF. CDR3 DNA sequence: TGTGCCAGCAGTGAAAACAGGGAGGGAGGCGAGCAGTACTTC.